Below, one T cell receptor beta chain is given with its context. This may stem from a read error, because a much larger clone lies one nucleotide away. The record originates from a study of tumor-infiltrating lymphocytes in primary liver carcinoma. Looking at the study overall: Surgery removed the patients' primary liver carcinoma. Donors had hepatocellular carcinoma or combined HCC and intrahepatic cholangiocarcinoma. The neoplasms were of stage T1-T3 N0M0, with dimensions of roughly 4.2 to 11 cm across.

The investigators made TCR beta cDNA from around 540 ng total RNA, using a constant-region primer. Three-round nested multiplex PCR performed with slightly modified ARM-PCR produced the TCR beta libraries. Rounds one and two of PCR, each of about 10 cycles, were primed with TRBV1-TRBV30 forward primers and a C-beta reverse primer. TCRdb reanalysed the multiplex PCR reads using MiXCR and keeps one entry per CDR3 protein. In the table there are 330,000 or so distinct CDR3 sequences, roughly two thirds of which are singletons. The blood RNA (from unsorted whole blood) was obtained, and germline DNA was also extracted. There are 15 residues in the CDR3. The V gene's germline CDR1 is MNHEY and CDR2 SVGAGI.

V usage is TRBV6-5 and J usage is TRBJ2-7, with 7 bases identical to TRBD1. The sequenced sample was peripheral blood. The clonotype was recovered from a man aged 40-49 years with primary liver carcinoma and hepatitis B virus infection. CDR3 sequence reads: CVSSYSRDRDHEQYF. The CDR3 nucleotides read TGTGTCAGCAGTTACTCCAGGGACAGAGACCACGAGCAGTACTTC.